The 18 T cell receptor beta chains below all came from one sample that was sequenced in a study of neoadjuvant anti-PD-1 for oral cavity cancer. Profiling relied on immunoSEQ multiplex PCR, and the TCRdb table lists in-frame clones only, not all of them. This sample has 13,000 to 15,000 clones, with roughly 72% found just once. The sample in question was PBMCs, obtained before nivolumab (anti-PD-1) treatment. The receptor source for this set is a person aged 35-80 years with oral cavity squamous cell carcinoma.

A remark on this clone: A junction boundary mismatches the germline segment, possibly from a read error. The chain is built from TRBV5-4 and TRBJ2-7; 8 positions agree with TRBD2. Germline assignment: CDR1 SGHNT and CDR2 YYREEE (reference sequence). This CDR3 contains 14 residues. In DNA form, the CDR3 reads TGTGCCAGCAGCTTGGCAGGCGGCGGGAGGCCATCCGACTTC. It yields the protein CASSLAGGGRPSDF. The full variable domain, rest sourced from reference TRBV5-4 and TRBJ2-7, is ETGVTQSPTHLIKTRGQQVTLRCSSQSGHNTVSWYQQALGQGPQFIFQYYREEENGRGNFPPRFSGLQFPNYSSELNVNALELDDSALYLCASSLAGGGRPSDFGPGTRLTVT.

The rearrangement uses TRBV2 and TRBJ1-1; D uncertain. Germline lookup yields CDR1 SNHLY and CDR2 FYNNEI. The V and J ends lost 2 bases and 10 bases respectively, with 8 bases between them. This CDR3 contains 11 residues. This CDR3 is CASSESQVAFF. CDR3 in DNA: TGTGCCAGCAGTGAAAGTCAGGTAGCTTTCTTT. Looking up the rest from reference TRBV2 and TRBJ1-1 gives the full variable domain: EPEVTQTPSHQVTQMGQEVILRCVPISNHLYFYWYRQILGQKVEFLVSFYNNEISEKSEIFDDQFSVERPDGSNFTLKIRSTKLEDSAMYFCASSESQVAFFGQGTRLTVV.

CDR3 region: CASSEQGRAREAFF. CDR3 nucleotides: TGTGCCAGCAGTGAACAGGGAAGGGCACGTGAAGCTTTCTTT. The V and J genes are TRBV6-1 and TRBJ1-1; D may be TRBD1 (5 bases). V lost 2 bases to trimming and J lost 7 bases, with 14 bases between them. The CDR3 is 14 residues long. From germline, CDR1 is MNHNS and CDR2 SASEGT.

V usage is TRBV6-5 and J usage is TRBJ2-2, with 9 bases matching TRBD2. Germline V CDR1 and CDR2: MNHEY, SVGAGI. CDR3 length equals 14 residues. J gave up 5 bases and V 6 bases, and 4 bases lay outside the gene matches. CDR3 amino acids: CASSLAGSTGELFF. In DNA, the CDR3 is TGTGCCAGCAGCCTAGCGGGAAGTACCGGGGAGCTGTTTTTT.

The chain joins TRBV9 to TRBJ2-5, with 10 bases lining up with TRBD1. The CDR3 totals 15 residues. The ends lost 0 bases at V and 5 bases at J; junction bases unmatched: 4. The V gene's germline CDR1 is SGDLS and CDR2 YYNGEE. The CDR3 sequence is CASSVGGQGRETQYF. CDR3 in DNA: TGTGCCAGCAGCGTAGGGGGACAGGGGAGGGAGACCCAGTACTTC.

The chain recombines TRBV9 with TRBJ2-7, with 8 bases fitting TRBD2. The CDR3 runs 13 residues. Germline assignment: CDR1 SGDLS and CDR2 YYNGEE. The ends lost 4 bases at V and 4 bases at J; junction bases unmatched: 4. CDR3 in DNA: TGTGCCAGCAGCTCCGGACTAGCATACGAGCAGTACTTC. Amino acid sequence: CASSSGLAYEQYF.

The J gene is TRBJ1-5, the V gene TRBV19, with D possibly TRBD1 on 5 matching bases. The length of the CDR3 is 15 residues. Trimming took 7 bases from V and 4 from J, leaving 17 bases between them. Germline V gene data show CDR1 as LNHDA and CDR2 as SQIVND (reference sequence). Here the CDR3 DNA reads TGTGCCAGTAAGGGGTGGAGTACACGGAATCAGCCCCAGCATTTT. It specifies CASKGWSTRNQPQHF.

The chain joins TRBV30 to TRBJ2-5; perhaps D is TRBD1 or TRBD2 (6 bases each). V lost 0 bases and J 6 bases, leaving 11 bases between the germline ends. The CDR3 sequence is 13 residues long. In germline, CDR1 is GTSNPN, CDR2 SVGIG (reference sequence). The CDR3 is CAWSVSGAKTQYF. CDR3 nucleotides: TGTGCCTGGAGTGTGTCGGGGGCGAAGACCCAGTACTTC.

This chain links TRBV7-2 with TRBJ2-1, with 9 bases aligning to TRBD2. The CDR3 length is 14 residues. After removal of 1 base from V and 12 bases from J, the junction contained 7 bases not matched to a gene. Germline CDR1 reads SGHTA; CDR2 reads FQGNSA. The CDR3 here is CASSLGRGLAGQFF. The CDR3 nucleotides are TGTGCCAGCAGCTTAGGCAGGGGACTAGCAGGGCAGTTCTTC.

This chain uses TRBV5-1 with TRBJ1-1; 7 nucleotides line up with TRBD1. Germline CDR1 reads SGHRS; CDR2 reads YFSETQ. The CDR3 is 13 amino acids. Trimming at V came to 3 bases and at J to 5 bases, leaving 4 bases not matched to a gene. DNA of the CDR3: TGCGCCAGCAGCTCCCAGGGGGGAACTGAAGCTTTCTTT. Translation: CASSSQGGTEAFF.

The CDR3 here is CASSHVTGSYNEQFF. CDR3 DNA sequence: TGCGCCAGCAGCCACGTAACCGGGTCCTACAATGAGCAGTTCTTC. The rearrangement uses TRBV4-1 and TRBJ2-1, with unresolved D. The CDR3 contains 15 residues. From germline, CDR1 is MGHRA and CDR2 YSYEKL. The germline V and J ends were trimmed by 3 bases and 1 base, with 10 bases remaining between them.

This clone was seen a few times. The DNA of the CDR3 is TGCAGCGTTGAGGGGGGGAATGGCTACACCTTC. Residues: CSVEGGNGYTF. The rearrangement links TRBV29-1 to TRBJ1-2; D might be TRBD1 (5 bases). Germline loops: CDR1 SQVTM, CDR2 ANQGSEA. The CDR3 totals 11 residues. V gave up 3 bases and J gave up 6 bases, with 8 bases separating them.

This sequence joins TRBV13 and TRBJ2-3; no firm D call. The CDR3 loop spans 13 amino acids. CDR1 is PRHDT and CDR2 is FYEKMQ in the germline V gene (reference sequence). V was shortened by 5 bases and J by 1 base, with 7 bases between the two germline ends. The CDR3 region is CASSPTGTDTQYF. CDR3 DNA: TGTGCCAGCAGCCCCACGGGCACAGATACGCAGTATTTT.

The rearrangement uses TRBV4-1 and TRBJ1-1; D is unclear. The CDR3 has 15 amino acids. The germline V and J ends were trimmed by 0 bases and 1 base, with 9 bases remaining between them. Germline CDR1 and CDR2: MGHRA and YSYEKL. The CDR3: CASSQELSKNTEAFF. The CDR3 nucleotides read TGCGCCAGCAGCCAAGAGCTCAGCAAGAACACTGAAGCTTTCTTT.

V usage is TRBV7-3 and J usage is TRBJ2-7; TRBD1 aligns across 7 bases. V lost 1 base to trimming and J lost 3 bases; unmatched junction nucleotides: 6. The germline CDR1 and CDR2 sequences are SGHTA and FQGTGA. The CDR3 covers 15 residues. The CDR3 spells CASSLRKGADYEQYF. In DNA, the CDR3 is TGTGCCAGCAGCTTAAGGAAGGGGGCTGACTACGAGCAGTACTTC.

In this sample, this clone turned up once. The chain recombines TRBV15 with TRBJ2-1; 7 bases map to TRBD2. Germline V gene lookup returns CDR1 LNHNV and CDR2 YYDKDF (reference sequence). The CDR3 extends over 16 amino acids. Unmatched junction bases numbered 9, after V lost 0 bases and J lost 7 bases. CDR3 DNA sequence: TGTGCCACCAGCAGAGATCTGGCGGGAGTCGTGAATGAGCAGTTCTTC. Translating gives CATSRDLAGVVNEQFF.

This clone was observed a handful of times. This chain joins TRBV11-2 and TRBJ2-7; 7 bases match TRBD1. The CDR3 is made up of 14 amino acids. Germline CDR1 and CDR2: SGHAT and FQNNGV. The trim removed 5 bases at V and 3 bases at J, leaving 7 bases unmatched. Here the CDR3 DNA reads TGTGCCAGCAGCGGAACAGGGGCGAGCTACGAGCAGTACTTC. It yields the protein CASSGTGASYEQYF.

The chain recombines TRBV6-4 with TRBJ2-1; 7 nucleotides align to TRBD1. Germline V lookup: CDR1 MRHNA, CDR2 SNTAGT. This CDR3 is 15 amino acids long. Trimming cost V 4 bases and J 7 bases; bases outside gene matches: 10. This CDR3 reads CASSGDSTSSNEQFF. CDR3 DNA sequence: TGTGCCAGCAGTGGGGACAGTACTTCCAGTAATGAGCAGTTCTTC.